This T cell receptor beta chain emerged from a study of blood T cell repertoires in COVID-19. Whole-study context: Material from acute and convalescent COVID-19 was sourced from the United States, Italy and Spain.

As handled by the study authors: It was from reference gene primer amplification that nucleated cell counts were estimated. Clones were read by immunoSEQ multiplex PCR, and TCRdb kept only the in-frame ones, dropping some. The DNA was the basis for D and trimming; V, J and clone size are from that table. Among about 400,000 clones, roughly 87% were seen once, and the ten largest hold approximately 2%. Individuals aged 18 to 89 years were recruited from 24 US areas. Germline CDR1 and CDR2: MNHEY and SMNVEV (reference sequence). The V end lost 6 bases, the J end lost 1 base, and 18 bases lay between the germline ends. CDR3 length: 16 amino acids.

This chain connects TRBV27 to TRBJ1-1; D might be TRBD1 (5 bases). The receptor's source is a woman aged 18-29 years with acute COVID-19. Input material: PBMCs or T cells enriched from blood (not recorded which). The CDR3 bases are TGTGCCAGCAGAACGGAAGGAGGGGTAGAGAACACTGAAGCTTTCTTT. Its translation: CASRTEGGVENTEAFF.